This record covers a single T cell receptor beta chain. The sample is drawn from a study of T cell responses to AZD1222 COVID-19 vaccine. Libraries were prepared by immunoSEQ multiplex PCR; TCRdb keeps only in-frame clonotypes and omits some of them. Altogether around 160,000 clones are present, under 95% being singletons, with the ten largest covering less than 5.5%. Trimming pared 3 bases from V and 5 bases from J, leaving 10 bases between. The CDR3 has 14 residues. Germline CDR1 is MGHDK and CDR2 is SYGVNS. This sequence originates from an adult in good health. The input for sequencing was peripheral blood, taken on day 0 of AZD1222 vaccination. The J gene is TRBJ2-2, the V gene TRBV25-1; D might be TRBD1 (6 bases). The CDR3: CASSDSGETGELFF. The CDR3 coding sequence is TGTGCCAGCAGTGACTCAGGGGAGACCGGGGAGCTGTTTTTT. Full variable domain (remainder filled in from reference TRBV25-1 and TRBJ2-2): EADIYQTPRYLVIGTGKKITLECSQTMGHDKMYWYQQDPGMELHLIHYSYGVNSTEKGDLSSESTVSRIRTEHFPLTLESARPSHTSQYLCASSDSGETGELFFGEGSRLTVL.